This entry features one T cell receptor (beta chain) sequence. Some clones are missing from TCRdb's copy, which holds only in-frame ones; the method was immunoSEQ multiplex PCR. The table shows about 220,000 clones, with approximately 80% occurring only once. The data belong to a study of cytomegalovirus exposure and HLA in healthy donors. The CDR3 length is 15 residues. The V end lost 3 bases, the J end lost 3 bases, and 15 bases lay between the germline ends. From germline, CDR1 is MGHRA and CDR2 YSYEKL. The genes are TRBV4-1 and TRBJ2-7; perhaps TRBD1 as D (5 bases). The source is a woman aged 25 to 39 in good health and CMV-seropositive. Sequencing used PBMCs. Written as DNA, the CDR3 is TGCGCCAGCAGCCATCCCCCAGGGAATCACTACGAGCAGTACTTC. Translated: CASSHPPGNHYEQYF.